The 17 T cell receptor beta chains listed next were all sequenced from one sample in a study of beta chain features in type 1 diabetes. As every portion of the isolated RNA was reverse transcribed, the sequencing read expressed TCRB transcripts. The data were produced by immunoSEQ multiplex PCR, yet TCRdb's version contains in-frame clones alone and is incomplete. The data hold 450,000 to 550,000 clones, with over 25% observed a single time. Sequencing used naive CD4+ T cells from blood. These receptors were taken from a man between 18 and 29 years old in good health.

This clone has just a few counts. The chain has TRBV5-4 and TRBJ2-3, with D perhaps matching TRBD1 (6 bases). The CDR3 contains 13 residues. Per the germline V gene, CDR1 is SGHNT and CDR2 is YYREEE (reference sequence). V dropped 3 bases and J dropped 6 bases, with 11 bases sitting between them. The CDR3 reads CASSSDRSDTQYF. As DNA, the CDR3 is TGTGCCAGCAGCTCGGACAGATCGGATACGCAGTATTTT.

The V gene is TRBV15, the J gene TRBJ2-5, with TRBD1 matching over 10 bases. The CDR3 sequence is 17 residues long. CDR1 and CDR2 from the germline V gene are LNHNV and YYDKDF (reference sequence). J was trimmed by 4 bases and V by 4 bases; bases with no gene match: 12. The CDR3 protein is CATSKRQGAQTRETQYF. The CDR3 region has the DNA TGTGCCACCAGCAAAAGACAGGGGGCGCAGACGAGAGAGACCCAGTACTTC. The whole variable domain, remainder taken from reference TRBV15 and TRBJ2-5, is DAMVIQNPRYQVTQFGKPVTLSCSQTLNHNVMYWYQQKSSQAPKLLFHYYDKDFNNEADTPDNFQSRRPNTSFCFLDIRSPGLGDTAMYLCATSKRQGAQTRETQYFGPGTRLLVL.

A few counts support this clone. This CDR3 is CSALEGLDTEAFF. In nucleotides, the CDR3 is TGCAGCGCACTAGAGGGGTTGGACACTGAAGCTTTCTTT. This chain joins TRBV29-1 and TRBJ1-1; tentatively, D is TRBD1 (5 bases). The V gene lost 7 bases and the J gene lost 3 bases, with 15 bases spanning the gap. Germline-derived CDR1 and CDR2 are SQVTM and ANQGSEA. This CDR3 contains 13 residues.

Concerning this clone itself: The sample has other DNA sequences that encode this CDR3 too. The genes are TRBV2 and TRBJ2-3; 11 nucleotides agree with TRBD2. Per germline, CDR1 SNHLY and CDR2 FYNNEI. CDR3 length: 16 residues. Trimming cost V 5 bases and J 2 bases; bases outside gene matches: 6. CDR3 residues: CASSPGLAGYTDTQYF. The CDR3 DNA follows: TGTGCCAGCAGTCCAGGACTAGCGGGCTACACAGATACGCAGTATTTT.

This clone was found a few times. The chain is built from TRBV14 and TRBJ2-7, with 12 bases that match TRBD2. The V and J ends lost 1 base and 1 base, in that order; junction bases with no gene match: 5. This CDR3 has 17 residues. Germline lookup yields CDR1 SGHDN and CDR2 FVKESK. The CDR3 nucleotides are TGTGCCAGCAGCCAAGTCCGAGGACTAGCGGGGTCCTACGAGCAGTACTTC. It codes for CASSQVRGLAGSYEQYF.

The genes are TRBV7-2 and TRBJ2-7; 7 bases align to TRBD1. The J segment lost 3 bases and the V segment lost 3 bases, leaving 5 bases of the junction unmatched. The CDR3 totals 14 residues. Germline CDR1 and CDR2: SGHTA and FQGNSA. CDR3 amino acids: CASSFWDRDYEQYF. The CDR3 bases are TGTGCCAGCAGCTTCTGGGACAGAGACTACGAGCAGTACTTC. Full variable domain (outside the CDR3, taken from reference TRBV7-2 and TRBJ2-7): GAGVSQSPSNKVTEKGKDVELRCDPISGHTALYWYRQSLGQGLEFLIYFQGNSAPDKSGLPSDRFSAERTGGSVSTLTIQRTQQEDSAVYLCASSFWDRDYEQYFGPGTRLTVT.

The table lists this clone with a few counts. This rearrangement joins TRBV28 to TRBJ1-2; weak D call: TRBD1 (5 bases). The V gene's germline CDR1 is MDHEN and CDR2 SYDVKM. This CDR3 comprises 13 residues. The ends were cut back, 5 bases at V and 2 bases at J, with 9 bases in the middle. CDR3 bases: TGTGCCAGCAGTCCCCCAGGGAACTATGGCTACACCTTC. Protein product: CASSPPGNYGYTF.

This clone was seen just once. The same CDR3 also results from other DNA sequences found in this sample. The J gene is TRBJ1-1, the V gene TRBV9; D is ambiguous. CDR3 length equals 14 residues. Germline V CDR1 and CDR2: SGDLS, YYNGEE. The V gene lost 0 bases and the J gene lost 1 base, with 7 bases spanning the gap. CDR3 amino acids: CASSVVGQNTEAFF. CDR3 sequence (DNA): TGTGCCAGCAGCGTAGTGGGCCAGAACACTGAAGCTTTCTTT.

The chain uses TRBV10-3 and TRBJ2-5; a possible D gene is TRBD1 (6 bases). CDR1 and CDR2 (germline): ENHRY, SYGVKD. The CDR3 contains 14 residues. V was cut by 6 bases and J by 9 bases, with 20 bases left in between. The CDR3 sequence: CAIRDSRVLAAQYF. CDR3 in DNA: TGTGCCATCAGGGACAGTAGAGTCTTGGCGGCCCAGTACTTC.

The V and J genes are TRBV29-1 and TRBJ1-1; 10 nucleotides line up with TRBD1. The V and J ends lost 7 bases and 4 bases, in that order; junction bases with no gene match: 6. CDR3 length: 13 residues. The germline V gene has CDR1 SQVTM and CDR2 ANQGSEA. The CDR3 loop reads CSGGTGASTEAFF. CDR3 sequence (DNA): TGCAGCGGAGGGACAGGGGCTAGCACTGAAGCTTTCTTT.

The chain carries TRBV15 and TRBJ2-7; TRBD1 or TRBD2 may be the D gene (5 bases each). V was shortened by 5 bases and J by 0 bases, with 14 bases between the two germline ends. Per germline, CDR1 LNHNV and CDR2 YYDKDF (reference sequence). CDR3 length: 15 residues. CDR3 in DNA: TGTGCCACCAGCGTCGGGACGGAGAGCTCCTACGAGCAGTACTTC. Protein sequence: CATSVGTESSYEQYF.

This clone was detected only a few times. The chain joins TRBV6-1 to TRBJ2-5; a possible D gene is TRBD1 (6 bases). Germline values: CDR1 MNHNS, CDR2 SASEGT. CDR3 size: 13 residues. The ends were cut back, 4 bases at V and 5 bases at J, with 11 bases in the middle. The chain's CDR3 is CASSGERGETQYF. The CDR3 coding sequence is TGTGCCAGCAGTGGAGAAAGGGGGGAGACCCAGTACTTC.

CDR3 sequence: CASSLFRPMDTEAFF. In DNA, the CDR3 is TGCGCCAGCAGCTTGTTTCGGCCGATGGACACTGAAGCTTTCTTT. This sequence joins TRBV5-1 and TRBJ1-1; no firm D call. Germline loops: CDR1 SGHRS, CDR2 YFSETQ. The V end was cut by 1 base, the J end by 3 bases, with 13 bases between. This CDR3 comprises 15 residues.

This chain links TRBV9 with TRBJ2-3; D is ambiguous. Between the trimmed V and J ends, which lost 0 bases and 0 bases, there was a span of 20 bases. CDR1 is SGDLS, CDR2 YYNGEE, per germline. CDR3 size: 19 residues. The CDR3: CASSVDPALWAPSTDTQYF. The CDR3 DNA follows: TGTGCCAGCAGCGTAGACCCAGCCCTATGGGCACCCAGCACAGATACGCAGTATTTT.

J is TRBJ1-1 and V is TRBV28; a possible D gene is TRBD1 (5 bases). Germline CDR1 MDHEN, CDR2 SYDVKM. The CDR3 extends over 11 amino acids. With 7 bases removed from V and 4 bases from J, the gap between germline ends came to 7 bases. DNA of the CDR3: TGTGCCAGCACAGGGTTCACTGAAGCTTTCTTT. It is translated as CASTGFTEAFF.

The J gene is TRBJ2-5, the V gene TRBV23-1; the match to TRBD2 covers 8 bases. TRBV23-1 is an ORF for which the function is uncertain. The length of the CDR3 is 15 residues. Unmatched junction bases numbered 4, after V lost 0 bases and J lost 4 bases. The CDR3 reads CASSQSGTSGETQYF. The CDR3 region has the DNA TGCGCCAGCAGTCAATCAGGGACTAGTGGAGAGACCCAGTACTTC.

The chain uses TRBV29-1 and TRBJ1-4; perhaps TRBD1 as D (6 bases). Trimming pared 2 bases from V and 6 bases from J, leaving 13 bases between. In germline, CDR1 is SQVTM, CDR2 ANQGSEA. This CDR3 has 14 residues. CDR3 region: CSVESDRRDEKLFF. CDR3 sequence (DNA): TGCAGCGTTGAATCGGACAGAAGGGATGAAAAACTGTTTTTT.